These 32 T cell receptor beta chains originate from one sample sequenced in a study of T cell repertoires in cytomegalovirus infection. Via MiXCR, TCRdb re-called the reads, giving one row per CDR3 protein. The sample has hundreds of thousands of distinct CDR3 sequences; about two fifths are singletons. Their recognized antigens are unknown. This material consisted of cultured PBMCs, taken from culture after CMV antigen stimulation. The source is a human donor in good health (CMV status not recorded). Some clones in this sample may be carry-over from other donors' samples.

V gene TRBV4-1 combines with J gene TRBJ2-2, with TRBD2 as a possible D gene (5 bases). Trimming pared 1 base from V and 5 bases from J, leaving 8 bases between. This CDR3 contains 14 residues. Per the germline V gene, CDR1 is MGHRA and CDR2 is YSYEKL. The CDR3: CASSQARRTGELFF. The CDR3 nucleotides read TGCGCCAGCAGCCAAGCAAGGAGGACCGGGGAGCTGTTTTTT.

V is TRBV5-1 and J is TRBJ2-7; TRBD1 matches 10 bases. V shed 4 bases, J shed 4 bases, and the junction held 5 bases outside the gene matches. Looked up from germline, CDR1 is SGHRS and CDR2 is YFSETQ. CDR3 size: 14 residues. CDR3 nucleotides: TGCGCCAGCAGCCGCGGGACAGGGGTTTACGAGCAGTACTTC. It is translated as CASSRGTGVYEQYF.

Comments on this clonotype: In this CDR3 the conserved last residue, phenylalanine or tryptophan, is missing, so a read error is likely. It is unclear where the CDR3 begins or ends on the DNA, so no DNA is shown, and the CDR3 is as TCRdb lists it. CDR3 loop: CATSRDPTGTVGY. The V gene is TRBV15, the J gene TRBJ2-4; TRBD2 was called by the table and not checked on the DNA. The CDR3 spans 13 amino acids, including both terminal residues. The germline CDR1 and CDR2 sequences are LNHNV and YYDKDF (reference sequence).

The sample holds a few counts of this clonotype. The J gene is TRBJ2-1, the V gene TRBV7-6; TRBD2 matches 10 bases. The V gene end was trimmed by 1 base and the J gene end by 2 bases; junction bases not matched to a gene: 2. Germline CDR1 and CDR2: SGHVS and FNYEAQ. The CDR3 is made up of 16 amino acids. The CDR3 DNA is TGTGCCAGCAGCTTAGTACTAGCGGGGACCTACAATGAGCAGTTCTTC. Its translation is CASSLVLAGTYNEQFF.

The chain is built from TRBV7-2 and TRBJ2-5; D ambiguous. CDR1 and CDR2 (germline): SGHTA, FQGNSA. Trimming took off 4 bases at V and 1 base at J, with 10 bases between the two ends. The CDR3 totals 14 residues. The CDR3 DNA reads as TGTGCCAGCAGCTCCATGGGGTCCCAAGAGACCCAGTACTTC. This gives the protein CASSSMGSQETQYF. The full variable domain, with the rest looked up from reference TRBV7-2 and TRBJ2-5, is GAGVSQSPSNKVTEKGKDVELRCDPISGHTALYWYRQSLGQGLEFLIYFQGNSAPDKSGLPSDRFSAERTGGSVSTLTIQRTQQEDSAVYLCASSSMGSQETQYFGPGTRLLVL.

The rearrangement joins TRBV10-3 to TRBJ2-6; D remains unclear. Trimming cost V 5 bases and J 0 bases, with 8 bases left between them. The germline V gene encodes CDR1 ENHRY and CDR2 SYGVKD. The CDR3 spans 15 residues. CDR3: CAISPEISGANVLTF. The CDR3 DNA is TGTGCCATCAGTCCGGAGATCTCTGGGGCCAACGTCCTGACTTTC.

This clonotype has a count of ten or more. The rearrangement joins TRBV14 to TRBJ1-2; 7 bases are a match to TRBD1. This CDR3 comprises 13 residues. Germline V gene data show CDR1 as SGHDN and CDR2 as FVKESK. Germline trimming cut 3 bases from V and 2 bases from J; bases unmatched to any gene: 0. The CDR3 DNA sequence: TGTGCCAGCAGCCAGGGACAGAACTATGGCTACACCTTC. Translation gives CASSQGQNYGYTF.

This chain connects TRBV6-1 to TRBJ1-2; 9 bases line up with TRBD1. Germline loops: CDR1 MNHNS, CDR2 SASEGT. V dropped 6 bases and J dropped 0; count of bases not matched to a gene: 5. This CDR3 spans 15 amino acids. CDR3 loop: CASRQQGAANYGYTF. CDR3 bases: TGTGCCAGCAGACAACAGGGGGCGGCTAACTATGGCTACACCTTC.

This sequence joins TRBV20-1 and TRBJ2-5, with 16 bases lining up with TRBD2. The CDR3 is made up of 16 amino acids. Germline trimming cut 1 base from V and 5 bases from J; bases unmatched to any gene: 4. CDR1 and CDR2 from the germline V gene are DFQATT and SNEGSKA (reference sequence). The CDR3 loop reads CSARGGTSGGGETQYF. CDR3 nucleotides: TGCAGTGCTAGAGGTGGGACTAGCGGGGGGGGTGAGACCCAGTACTTC.

CDR3 sequence (DNA): TGTGCCAGCAGGGAAACTAGCGGAAAGAACACCGGGGAGCTGTTTTTT. Amino acid sequence: CASRETSGKNTGELFF. The genes are TRBV2 and TRBJ2-2; TRBD2 matches at 8 bases. Losses at the gene ends were 6 bases for V and 1 base for J; bases not matched to a gene: 7. This CDR3 has 16 residues. Germline values: CDR1 SNHLY, CDR2 FYNNEI.

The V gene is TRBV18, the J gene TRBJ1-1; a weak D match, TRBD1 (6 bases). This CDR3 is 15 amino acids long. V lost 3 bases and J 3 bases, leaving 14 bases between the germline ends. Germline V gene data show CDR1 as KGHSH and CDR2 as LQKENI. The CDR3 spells CASSPRTDFDTEAFF. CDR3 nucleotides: TGTGCCAGCTCACCGCGGACAGACTTTGACACTGAAGCTTTCTTT.

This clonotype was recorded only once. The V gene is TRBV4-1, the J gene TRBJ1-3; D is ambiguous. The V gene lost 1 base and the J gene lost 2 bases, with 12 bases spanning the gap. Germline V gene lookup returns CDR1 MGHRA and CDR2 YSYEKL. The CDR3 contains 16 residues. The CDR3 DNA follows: TGCGCCAGCAGCCAAGGCCCGGCCCTTCCTGGAAACACCATATATTTT. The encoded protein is CASSQGPALPGNTIYF.

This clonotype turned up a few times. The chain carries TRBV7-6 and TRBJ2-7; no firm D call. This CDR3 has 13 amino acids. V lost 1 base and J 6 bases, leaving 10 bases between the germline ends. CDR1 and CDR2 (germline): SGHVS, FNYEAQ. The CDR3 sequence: CASSLGRMGEQYF. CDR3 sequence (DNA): TGTGCCAGCAGCTTAGGTAGGATGGGCGAGCAGTACTTC.

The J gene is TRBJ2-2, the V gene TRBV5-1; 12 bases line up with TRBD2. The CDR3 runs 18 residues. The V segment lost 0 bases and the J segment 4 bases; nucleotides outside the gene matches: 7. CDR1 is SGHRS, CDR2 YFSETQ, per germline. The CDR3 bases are TGCGCCAGCAGCTTGGGGACTAGCGGGGAAGGCGGCACCGGGGAGCTGTTTTTT. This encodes CASSLGTSGEGGTGELFF. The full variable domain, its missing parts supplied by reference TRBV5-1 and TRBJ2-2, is KAGVTQTPRYLIKTRGQQVTLSCSPISGHRSVSWYQQTPGQGLQFLFEYFSETQRNKGNFPGRFSGRQFSNSRSEMNVSTLELGDSALYLCASSLGTSGEGGTGELFFGEGSRLTVL.

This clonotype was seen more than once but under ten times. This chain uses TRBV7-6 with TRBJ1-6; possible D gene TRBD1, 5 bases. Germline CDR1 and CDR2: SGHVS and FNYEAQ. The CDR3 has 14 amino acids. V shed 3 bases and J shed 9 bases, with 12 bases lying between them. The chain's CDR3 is CASSFVQGVSPLHF. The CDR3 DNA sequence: TGTGCCAGCAGCTTTGTTCAGGGTGTTTCACCCCTCCACTTT.

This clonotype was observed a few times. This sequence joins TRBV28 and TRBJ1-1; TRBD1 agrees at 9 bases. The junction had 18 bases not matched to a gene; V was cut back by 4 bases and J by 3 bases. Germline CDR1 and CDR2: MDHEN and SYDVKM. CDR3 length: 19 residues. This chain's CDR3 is CASSSPGQGFLPQDTEAFF. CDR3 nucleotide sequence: TGTGCCAGCAGTTCCCCCGGACAGGGGTTCCTGCCTCAGGACACTGAAGCTTTCTTT. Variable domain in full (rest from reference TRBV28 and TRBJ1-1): DVKVTQSSRYLVKRTGEKVFLECVQDMDHENMFWYRQDPGLGLRLIYFSYDVKMKEKGDIPEGYSVSREKKERFSLILESASTNQTSMYLCASSSPGQGFLPQDTEAFFGQGTRLTVV.

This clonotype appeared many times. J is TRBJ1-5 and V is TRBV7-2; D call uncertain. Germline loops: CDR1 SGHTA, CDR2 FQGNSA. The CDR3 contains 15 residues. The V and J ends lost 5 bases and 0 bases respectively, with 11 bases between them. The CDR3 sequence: CASSPDGLSNQPQHF. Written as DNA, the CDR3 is TGTGCCAGCAGCCCGGACGGCCTTAGCAATCAGCCCCAGCATTTT.

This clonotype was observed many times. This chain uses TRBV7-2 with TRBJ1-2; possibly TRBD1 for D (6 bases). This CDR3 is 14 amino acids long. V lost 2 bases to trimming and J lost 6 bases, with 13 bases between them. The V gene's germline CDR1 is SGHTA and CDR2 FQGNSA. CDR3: CASSLPRGQDGYTF. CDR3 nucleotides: TGTGCCAGCAGCTTACCCCGGGGACAAGATGGCTACACCTTC.

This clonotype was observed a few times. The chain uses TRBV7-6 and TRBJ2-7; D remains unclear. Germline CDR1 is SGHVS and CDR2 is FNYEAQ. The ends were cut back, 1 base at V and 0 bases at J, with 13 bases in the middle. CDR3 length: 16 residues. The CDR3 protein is CASSLEGATSSYEQYF. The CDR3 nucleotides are TGTGCCAGCAGCTTAGAGGGCGCGACCTCCTCCTACGAGCAGTACTTC.

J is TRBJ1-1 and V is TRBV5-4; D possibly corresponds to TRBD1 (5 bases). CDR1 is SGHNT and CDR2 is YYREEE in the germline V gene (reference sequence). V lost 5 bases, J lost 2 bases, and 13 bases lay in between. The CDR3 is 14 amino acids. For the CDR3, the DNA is TGTGCCAGCAGGGTGGATCAGGGAAACACTGAAGCTTTCTTT. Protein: CASRVDQGNTEAFF.

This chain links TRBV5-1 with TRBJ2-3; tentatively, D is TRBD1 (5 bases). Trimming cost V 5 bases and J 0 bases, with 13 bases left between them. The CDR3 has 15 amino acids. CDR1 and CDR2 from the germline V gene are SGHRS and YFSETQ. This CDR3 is CASSVRTPSTDTQYF. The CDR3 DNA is TGCGCCAGCAGTGTGAGGACACCTAGCACAGATACGCAGTATTTT.

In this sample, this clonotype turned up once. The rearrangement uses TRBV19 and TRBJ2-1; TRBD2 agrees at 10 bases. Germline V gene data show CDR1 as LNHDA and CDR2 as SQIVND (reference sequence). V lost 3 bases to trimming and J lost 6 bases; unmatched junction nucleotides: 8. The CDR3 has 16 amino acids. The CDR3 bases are TGTGCCAGTAGTATCTCTACTAGCGGGGCCCCCAATGAGCAGTTCTTC. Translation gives CASSISTSGAPNEQFF.

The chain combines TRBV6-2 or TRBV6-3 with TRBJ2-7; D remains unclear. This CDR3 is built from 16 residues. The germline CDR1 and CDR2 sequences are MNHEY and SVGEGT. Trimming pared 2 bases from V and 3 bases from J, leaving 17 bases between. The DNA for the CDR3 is TGTGCCAGCAGTTACGCAAGAAATGTATGGGACTACGAGCAGTACTTC. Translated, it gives CASSYARNVWDYEQYF.

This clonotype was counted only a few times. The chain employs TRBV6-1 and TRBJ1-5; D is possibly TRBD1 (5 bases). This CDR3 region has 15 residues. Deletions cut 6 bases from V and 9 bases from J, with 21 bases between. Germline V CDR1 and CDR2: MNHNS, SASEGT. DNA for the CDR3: TGTGCCAGCAGATCCGGGACGACTCTGGGTCCGCCCCAGCATTTT. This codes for CASRSGTTLGPPQHF.

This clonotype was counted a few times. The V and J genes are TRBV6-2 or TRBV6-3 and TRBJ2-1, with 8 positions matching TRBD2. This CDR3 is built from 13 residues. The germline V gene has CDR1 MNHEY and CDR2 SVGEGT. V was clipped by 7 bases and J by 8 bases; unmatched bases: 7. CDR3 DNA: TGTGCCAGCACCTACGGGGGGGCGGATGAGCAGTTCTTC. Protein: CASTYGGADEQFF.

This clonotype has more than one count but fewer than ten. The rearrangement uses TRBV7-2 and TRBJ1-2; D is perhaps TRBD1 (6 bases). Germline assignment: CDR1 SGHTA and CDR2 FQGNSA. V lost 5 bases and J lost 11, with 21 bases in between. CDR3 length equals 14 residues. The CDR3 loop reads CASSPLILGGDYTF. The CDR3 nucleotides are TGTGCCAGCAGCCCACTAATCTTAGGGGGAGATTACACCTTC.

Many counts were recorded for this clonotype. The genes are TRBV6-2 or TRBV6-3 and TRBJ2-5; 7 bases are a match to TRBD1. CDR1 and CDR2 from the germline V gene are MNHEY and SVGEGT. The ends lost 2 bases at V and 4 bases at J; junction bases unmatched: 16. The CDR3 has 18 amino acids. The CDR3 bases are TGTGCCAGCAGTTACCATACTACCGGACAGGCGCCTCGAGAGACCCAGTACTTC. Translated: CASSYHTTGQAPRETQYF.

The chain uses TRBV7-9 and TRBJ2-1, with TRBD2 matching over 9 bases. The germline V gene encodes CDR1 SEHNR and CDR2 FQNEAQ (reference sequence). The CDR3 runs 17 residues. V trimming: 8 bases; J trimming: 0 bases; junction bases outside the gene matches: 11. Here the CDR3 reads CASCRGSGRSSYNEQFF. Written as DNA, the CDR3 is TGTGCCAGCTGCCGGGGTAGCGGGAGATCCTCCTACAATGAGCAGTTCTTC.

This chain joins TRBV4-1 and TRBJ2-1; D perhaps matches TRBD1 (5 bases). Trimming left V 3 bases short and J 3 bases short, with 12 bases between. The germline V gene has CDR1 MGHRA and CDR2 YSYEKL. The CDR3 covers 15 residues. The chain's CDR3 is CASSHLLGDYNEQFF. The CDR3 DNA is TGCGCCAGCAGCCATCTCCTAGGGGACTACAATGAGCAGTTCTTC.

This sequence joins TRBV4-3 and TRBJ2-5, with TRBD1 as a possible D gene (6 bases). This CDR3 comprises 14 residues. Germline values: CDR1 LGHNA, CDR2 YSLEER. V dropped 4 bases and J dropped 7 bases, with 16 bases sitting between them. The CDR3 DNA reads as TGCGCCAGCAGCCCGACAGGTCCGGGGCGGACCCAGTACTTC. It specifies CASSPTGPGRTQYF.

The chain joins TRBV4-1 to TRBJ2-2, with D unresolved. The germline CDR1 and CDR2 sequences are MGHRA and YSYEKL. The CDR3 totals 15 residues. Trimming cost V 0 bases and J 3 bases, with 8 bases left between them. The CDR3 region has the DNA TGCGCCAGCAGCCAAGAAGGAACGGACACCGGGGAGCTGTTTTTT. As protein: CASSQEGTDTGELFF.

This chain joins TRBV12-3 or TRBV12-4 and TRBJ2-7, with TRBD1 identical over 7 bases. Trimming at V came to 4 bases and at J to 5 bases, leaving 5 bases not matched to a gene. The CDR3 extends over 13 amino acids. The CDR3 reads CASSSLDRNEQYF. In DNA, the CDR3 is TGTGCCAGCAGTTCCCTGGACAGGAACGAGCAGTACTTC.